This T cell receptor beta chain was recorded in a study of vaccination effects on CD4 cells after COVID-19 (dated 2022 in TCRdb). Context from the whole study: Post-vaccine samples across the study were collected a median of 72 days after the second dose, with a range of 14 to 241. SARS-CoV-2 spike-specific CD4+ TCR repertoires from before and after mRNA vaccination were compared in COVID-19 convalescent patients and in infection-naive vaccine recipients. A total of approximately 9 COVID-19 convalescent patients and a handful of SARS-CoV-2-naive healthy vaccine recipients were included in the full study. Cultures from other donors in the study were sequenced with the Oncomine TCR Beta short-read assay on an Illumina iSeq 100.

With regard to this clone: There is no known antigen for this receptor. Base quality data are lacking; no much larger clone is found one base away.

The receptor library was made with the immunoSEQ multiplex PCR assay. DNA from the cultured, isolated CD4+ T cells was subjected to TCR beta CDR3 sequencing. The paper's data handling went like this. Non-productive TCR sequences were discarded, and reads were trimmed to the CDR3 region, with only CDR3s of 7 or more amino acids retained. The MANAFEST web app was used to identify antigen-specific clonotypes by comparing expansion in peptide wells with expansion in reference cultures. To be called positive, a clone needed expansion at FDR<0.05 compared with the reference and with all other wells, an odds ratio greater than 5, and a frequency greater than 0.1% in two replicate wells. A clonotype was defined as cross-reactive if the clonotype was significantly expanded both in SARS-CoV-2 spike wells and in at least one common cold coronavirus spike condition. CDR3 similarity was assessed by Levenshtein distance with the stringdist R package, and unrooted trees were built with ape in R 3.6.1. TCRdb holds this immuneACCESS table with in-frame rearrangements only. Some clones are missing; in checked studies, unresolved V genes explain under half, and the rest has no known cause. V and J calls plus clone size are reproduced from that table; the DNA served to infer D and trimming. For this sample there are 30,000 or so clones; around 67% appear just once. Roughly 10% of the sample rests with the top ten.

The investigation overall reported the following: Marked clonal contraction was observed in both infection-induced and vaccine-induced clones at late post-vaccination timepoints, consistent with waning T cell responses. Limitations of the study were the small number of convalescent patients and the absence of early post-infection timepoints. Among healthy vaccine recipients, nearly all vaccine-induced clones were SARS-CoV-2 mono-reactive, and only 1 of 255 was cross-reactive with common cold coronaviruses.

The ViraFEST assay stimulated PBMC with viral peptide pools and then used TCR sequencing to identify antigen-specific CD4+ T cell clonotypes by expansion. After more than 9 days of culture, CD4+ T cells were isolated with the EasySep CD4+ T cell isolation kit. Participants received two doses of either the BNT162b2 or the mRNA-1273 mRNA SARS-CoV-2 vaccine. The absence of prior SARS-CoV-2 infection in healthy vaccine recipients was confirmed by negative nucleocapsid antibodies before and after vaccination. Two million PBMC per well were cultured in IMDM with about 4.6% human AB serum, roughly 10 IU/ml IL-2 and gentamicin, plus 10 ug/ml peptides. On days 3 and 7, half of the culture medium was replaced with fresh IL-2-containing medium. Each peptide stimulation condition was cultured in triplicate wells unless otherwise noted. PBMC were separated from whole blood using Ficoll-Paque Plus gradient centrifugation and were then either cryopreserved at -140C or used fresh. The overlapping peptide pools covered the spike proteins of SARS-CoV-2 and of the common cold coronaviruses HCoV-NL63, HCoV-OC43 and HCoV-229E. The QIAamp micro DNA kit was used to extract genomic DNA from the cultured CD4+ T cells.

Taken from the germline V gene, the CDR1 and CDR2 loops are SNHLY and FYNNEI. Taken from cysteine to phenylalanine, the CDR3 has 17 residues. This entry keeps only the CDR3 DNA: 51 bases, framed from base 1. The junction shows trimming of 4 bases on V and 2 bases on J, plus 21 bases between the germline ends. Rearrangement joined TRBV2 to TRBJ2-7; the D gene is possibly TRBD1, with 5 bases matching. The sequenced sample was CD4+ T cells from PBMCs cultured with HCoV-NL63 spike peptides, obtained after COVID-19 vaccination. The cell subset or site label, as the study defines it: HCoV-NL63 spike overlapping peptide pool stimulation. This TCR came from a human donor who received a COVID-19 vaccine. The CDR3 corresponds to CASSGAQGSLVTYEQYF. The DNA sequence follows: TGTGCCAGCAGTGGGGCCCAGGGCAGTCTGGTGACCTACGAGCAGTACTTC. Joined to the reference TRBV2 and TRBJ2-7 proteins, this CDR3 gives the full variable domain: EPEVTQTPSHQVTQMGQEVILRCVPISNHLYFYWYRQILGQKVEFLVSFYNNEISEKSEIFDDQFSVERPDGSNFTLKIRSTKLEDSAMYFCASSGAQGSLVTYEQYFGPGTRLTVT.